This T cell receptor beta chain appears in the sequencing data of a study of blood T cell repertoires in COVID-19. Across the study: Samples came from the United States, Italy and Spain, spanning acute and convalescent COVID-19.

Profiling relied on immunoSEQ multiplex PCR, and the TCRdb table lists in-frame clones only, not all of them. The data hold around 260,000 clones, with roughly 88% observed a single time. J lost 7 bases, V lost 6 bases, and 11 bases had no gene match. This CDR3 has 15 residues. The germline CDR1 and CDR2 sequences are LNHDA and SQIVND (reference sequence). This TCR was sampled from a woman under 40 with active or convalescent COVID-19. Sequenced sample: peripheral blood. The chain is built from TRBV19 and TRBJ1-2; the match to TRBD1 covers 10 bases. The CDR3 reads CASRSRQGATGGYTF. In nucleotides, the CDR3 is TGTGCCAGTAGGTCCCGACAGGGGGCCACGGGTGGCTACACCTTC.